One and the same sample provided the 27 T cell receptor beta chains below, sequenced in a study of shared clonotypes between healthy human individuals. Profiled with immunoSEQ multiplex PCR; TCRdb holds only in-frame clones, not every one. The sample shows 1.5 million to 2.5 million clones, over 85% of them seen only once. The naive CD8 subset, CD45RO-negative cells positively selected for CCR7, excluded terminally differentiated effector memory CD45RA+ cells. Material for sequencing was naive CD8+ T cells sorted from blood. These receptors all come from a young man in good health.

The chain employs TRBV27 and TRBJ2-2; TRBD2 matches 9 bases. This CDR3 has 16 amino acids. In germline, CDR1 is MNHEY, CDR2 SMNVEV (reference sequence). Trimming cost V 6 bases and J 5 bases; bases outside gene matches: 10. The CDR3 is CASSPSSGEQTGELFF. In DNA, the CDR3 is TGTGCCAGCAGCCCCTCTAGCGGGGAACAAACCGGGGAGCTGTTTTTT.

The chain is built from TRBV29-1 and TRBJ2-7, with D perhaps matching TRBD2 (6 bases). The germline V gene has CDR1 SQVTM and CDR2 ANQGSEA. The CDR3 spans 13 residues. V shed 0 bases and J shed 7 bases, with 13 bases lying between them. Here the CDR3 reads CSVEDGGPWEQYF. DNA of the CDR3: TGCAGCGTTGAAGACGGGGGACCGTGGGAGCAGTACTTC.

The chain has TRBV7-9 and TRBJ2-1; TRBD2 aligns across 10 bases. Germline V gives CDR1 SEHNR, CDR2 FQNEAQ (reference sequence). The length of the CDR3 is 14 residues. J gave up 5 bases and V 6 bases, and 4 bases lay outside the gene matches. CDR3 nucleotides: TGTGCCAGCAGGCTAGCGGGAGCCAACAATGAGCAGTTCTTC. It specifies CASRLAGANNEQFF.

The CDR3 is CASSQVAGDVYGYTF. CDR3 nucleotide sequence: TGCGCCAGCAGCCAAGTTGCGGGGGATGTCTATGGCTACACCTTC. The J gene is TRBJ1-2, the V gene TRBV4-1; tentative D call: TRBD1 (5 bases). Trimming stripped 1 base from V and 4 bases from J, with 13 bases between. Germline CDR1 and CDR2: MGHRA and YSYEKL. The CDR3 is 15 amino acids.

The chain is built from TRBV7-9 and TRBJ1-4, with D possibly being TRBD1 (6 bases). CDR1 is SEHNR and CDR2 is FQNEAQ in the germline V gene (reference sequence). Trimming took 1 base from V and 8 from J, leaving 11 bases between them. This CDR3 contains 14 residues. The CDR3 region has the DNA TGTGCCAGCAGCTTAGTACAGGGCCCCGAAAAACTGTTTTTT. This sequence encodes CASSLVQGPEKLFF.

The chain uses TRBV10-3 and TRBJ2-3; 9 bases agree with TRBD2. V gave up 0 bases and J gave up 5 bases; unmatched junction bases: 15. CDR1 is ENHRY, CDR2 SYGVKD, per germline. The CDR3 contains 19 residues. The CDR3 here is CAISESKTSGLSKVDTQYF. The CDR3 region has the DNA TGTGCCATCAGTGAGTCGAAGACTAGCGGACTTTCCAAGGTAGATACGCAGTATTTT.

As for this clone: The same CDR3 also results from other DNA sequences found in this sample. This rearrangement joins TRBV30 to TRBJ2-7; 11 nucleotides line up with TRBD1. Germline trimming cut 3 bases from V and 4 bases from J; bases unmatched to any gene: 5. CDR1 and CDR2 from the germline V gene are GTSNPN and SVGIG (reference sequence). CDR3 length equals 14 residues. This CDR3 reads CAWSTGTGGYEQYF. The CDR3 DNA follows: TGTGCCTGGAGCACCGGGACAGGGGGTTACGAGCAGTACTTC.

The rearrangement links TRBV28 to TRBJ2-3; 12 bases align to TRBD2. J was trimmed by 6 bases and V by 6 bases; bases with no gene match: 4. CDR1 and CDR2 (germline): MDHEN, SYDVKM. The CDR3 extends over 14 amino acids. Here the CDR3 reads CASRLAGGPDTQYF. In nucleotides, the CDR3 is TGTGCCAGCAGACTAGCGGGGGGCCCGGATACGCAGTATTTT.

The V and J genes are TRBV29-1 and TRBJ2-5; D remains ambiguous. V lost 7 bases to trimming and J lost 5 bases, with 8 bases between them. Germline V gene data show CDR1 as SQVTM and CDR2 as ANQGSEA. CDR3 size: 10 residues. CDR3 sequence reads: CSAIGETQYF. The CDR3 bases are TGCAGCGCCATAGGTGAGACCCAGTACTTC.

The chain recombines TRBV19 with TRBJ1-1, with D unclear. V shed 5 bases and J shed 1 base, with 5 bases lying between them. The length of the CDR3 is 12 residues. Germline assignment: CDR1 LNHDA and CDR2 SQIVND (reference sequence). DNA for the CDR3: TGTGCCAGTAGTTTTCGGAACACTGAAGCTTTCTTT. Amino acids: CASSFRNTEAFF. Based on the CDR3 plus reference TRBV19 and TRBJ1-1, the full variable domain is DGGITQSPKYLFRKEGQNVTLSCEQNLNHDAMYWYRQDPGQGLRLIYYSQIVNDFQKGDIAEGYSVSREKKESFPLTVTSAQKNPTAFYLCASSFRNTEAFFGQGTRLTVV.

The chain links TRBV5-4 to TRBJ2-5, with D possibly being TRBD2 (6 bases). Trimming stripped 0 bases from V and 4 bases from J, with 13 bases between. The CDR3 runs 15 residues. Germline values: CDR1 SGHNT, CDR2 YYREEE (reference sequence). This chain's CDR3 is CASSLGLEGRETQYF. The CDR3, as DNA: TGTGCCAGCAGCTTGGGACTAGAGGGTAGAGAGACCCAGTACTTC.

This chain links TRBV7-9 with TRBJ2-7; the D gene is possibly TRBD2 (5 bases). CDR3 size: 15 residues. Trimming stripped 7 bases from V and 2 bases from J, with 18 bases between. Looked up from germline, CDR1 is SEHNR and CDR2 is FQNEAQ (reference sequence). The CDR3, as DNA: TGTGCCAGCATCCGGGAAGGCCGACCTACCTACGAGCAGTACTTC. It encodes CASIREGRPTYEQYF.

This sequence joins TRBV5-4 and TRBJ2-1; 12 bases align to TRBD2. The CDR3 spans 16 residues. V lost 0 bases to trimming and J lost 7 bases; unmatched junction nucleotides: 5. The germline CDR1 and CDR2 sequences are SGHNT and YYREEE (reference sequence). The CDR3 here is CASSLVTSGSLNEQFF. The CDR3 DNA reads as TGTGCCAGCAGCTTGGTGACTAGCGGGAGCCTGAATGAGCAGTTCTTC.

The CDR3 here is CASSLDLASSTDTQYF. The CDR3, as DNA: TGTGCCAGCAGTCTTGACCTAGCGTCTAGCACAGATACGCAGTATTTT. This chain connects TRBV27 to TRBJ2-3; a weak D match, TRBD2 (6 bases). Germline V gives CDR1 MNHEY, CDR2 SMNVEV (reference sequence). Trimming pared 5 bases from V and 0 bases from J, leaving 15 bases between. The CDR3 loop spans 16 amino acids.

The chain combines TRBV11-2 with TRBJ1-4; D remains unclear. The germline V gene has CDR1 SGHAT and CDR2 FQNNGV. V was clipped by 4 bases and J by 7 bases, with 19 bases between them. The CDR3 length is 16 residues. The CDR3 DNA reads as TGTGCCAGCAGCTCGACCCTTGGGGATTTAAGTGAAAAACTGTTTTTT. It is translated as CASSSTLGDLSEKLFF.

V gene TRBV9 combines with J gene TRBJ1-1; 8 bases agree with TRBD1. Germline-derived CDR1 and CDR2 are SGDLS and YYNGEE. The CDR3 extends over 13 amino acids. The V and J ends lost 0 bases and 10 bases, in that order; junction bases with no gene match: 5. Here the CDR3 DNA reads TGTGCCAGCAGCGTAGGGACAGGGAGTGTAGCTTTCTTT. It codes for CASSVGTGSVAFF. The full variable domain, its missing parts supplied by reference TRBV9 and TRBJ1-1, is DSGVTQTPKHLITATGQRVTLRCSPRSGDLSVYWYQQSLDQGLQFLIQYYNGEERAKGNILERFSAQQFPDLHSELNLSSLELGDSALYFCASSVGTGSVAFFGQGTRLTVV.

In DNA form, the CDR3 reads TGTGCCAGCAGCTTAGGAGGTGCACCTCCCTACGAGCAGTACTTC. Translated: CASSLGGAPPYEQYF. The J gene is TRBJ2-7, the V gene TRBV7-9, with D uncertain. The CDR3 has 15 amino acids. V was cut by 1 base and J by 2 bases, with 12 bases left in between. Per the germline V gene, CDR1 is SEHNR and CDR2 is FQNEAQ (reference sequence).

The chain joins TRBV5-4 to TRBJ2-2; a weak D match, TRBD2 (6 bases). CDR3 size: 17 residues. CDR1 is SGHNT and CDR2 is YYREEE in the germline V gene (reference sequence). Trimming pared 0 bases from V and 1 base from J, leaving 13 bases between. CDR3: CASSLGRAIGNTGELFF. CDR3 DNA sequence: TGTGCCAGCAGCTTGGGGAGGGCCATTGGGAACACCGGGGAGCTGTTTTTT.

The chain combines TRBV6-5 with TRBJ2-1; no reliable D call. Germline loops: CDR1 MNHEY, CDR2 SVGAGI. The CDR3 sequence is 12 residues long. The ends were cut back, 5 bases at V and 8 bases at J, with 10 bases in the middle. The CDR3 DNA is TGTGCCAGCAGTCCCGACGAGGATGAGCAGTTCTTC. As protein: CASSPDEDEQFF.

This chain joins TRBV4-1 and TRBJ2-7; 7 bases are a match to TRBD2. Looked up from germline, CDR1 is MGHRA and CDR2 is YSYEKL. The trim removed 0 bases at V and 2 bases at J, leaving 7 bases unmatched. The CDR3 has 16 amino acids. CDR3 bases: TGCGCCAGCAGCCAAGATCCCGGGGGGATTCCCTACGAGCAGTACTTC. Amino acid sequence: CASSQDPGGIPYEQYF.

This clone was counted a single time. The rearrangement joins TRBV5-6 to TRBJ2-6, with 7 positions matching TRBD1. The CDR3 runs to 16 residues. Trimming removed 0 bases from V and 8 bases from J; junction bases left unmatched: 8. Germline loops: CDR1 SGHDT, CDR2 YYEEEE. The CDR3 spells CASSLGPGTAPNVLTF. Written as DNA, the CDR3 is TGTGCCAGCAGCTTGGGCCCAGGGACAGCGCCCAACGTCCTGACTTTC.

The chain links TRBV5-5 to TRBJ2-7; D remains ambiguous. The CDR3 covers 14 residues. Trimming took off 0 bases at V and 8 bases at J, with 15 bases between the two ends. From germline, CDR1 is SGHKS and CDR2 YYEKEE (reference sequence). CDR3 sequence reads: CASSLELGLPKQYF. The CDR3 DNA is TGTGCCAGCAGCTTGGAGCTCGGCCTACCGAAGCAGTACTTC.

V usage is TRBV6-7 and J usage is TRBJ1-3; 9 nucleotides agree with TRBD1. TRBV6-7 is an open reading frame, and its role is uncertain. The CDR3 is made up of 18 amino acids. Trimming removed 5 bases from V and 2 bases from J; junction bases left unmatched: 13. The CDR3 sequence is CASSPVSLQGAAGNTIYF. CDR3 coding DNA: TGTGCCAGCAGTCCGGTTTCTTTACAGGGGGCCGCTGGAAACACCATATATTTT.

The rearrangement links TRBV2 to TRBJ2-5; D may be TRBD1 (5 bases). Per germline, CDR1 SNHLY and CDR2 FYNNEI. The CDR3 extends over 18 amino acids. The V end was cut by 4 bases, the J end by 4 bases, with 25 bases between. CDR3 protein: CASSVPPGWGRTPETQYF. The CDR3 DNA sequence: TGTGCCAGCAGTGTTCCTCCCGGTTGGGGCAGGACCCCAGAGACCCAGTACTTC.

The rearrangement uses TRBV5-1 and TRBJ2-2, with 9 bases fitting TRBD1. Per the germline V gene, CDR1 is SGHRS and CDR2 is YFSETQ. The junction had 3 bases not matched to a gene; V was cut back by 4 bases and J by 5 bases. The length of the CDR3 is 14 residues. The CDR3 DNA reads TGCGCCAGCAGCCTGACAGGGGGGACCGGGGAGCTGTTTTTT. Translating it yields CASSLTGGTGELFF.

This clone showed up just once. The chain joins TRBV13 to TRBJ1-1, with D possibly matching TRBD1 (6 bases). Trimming took 1 base from V and 10 from J, leaving 13 bases between them. The CDR3 is made up of 13 amino acids. CDR1 and CDR2 (germline): PRHDT, FYEKMQ (reference sequence). DNA for the CDR3: TGTGCCAGCAGCTTAGCTGGGGGGCGCGGAGCTTTCTTT. Translated, it gives CASSLAGGRGAFF.

This chain connects TRBV2 to TRBJ2-5; no firm D call. Germline-derived CDR1 and CDR2 are SNHLY and FYNNEI. CDR3 length equals 15 residues. Trimming pared 3 bases from V and 2 bases from J, leaving 13 bases between. CDR3 nucleotide sequence: TGTGCCAGCAGTGAGGACCCCCCAGGACAAGAGACCCAGTACTTC. This encodes CASSEDPPGQETQYF.